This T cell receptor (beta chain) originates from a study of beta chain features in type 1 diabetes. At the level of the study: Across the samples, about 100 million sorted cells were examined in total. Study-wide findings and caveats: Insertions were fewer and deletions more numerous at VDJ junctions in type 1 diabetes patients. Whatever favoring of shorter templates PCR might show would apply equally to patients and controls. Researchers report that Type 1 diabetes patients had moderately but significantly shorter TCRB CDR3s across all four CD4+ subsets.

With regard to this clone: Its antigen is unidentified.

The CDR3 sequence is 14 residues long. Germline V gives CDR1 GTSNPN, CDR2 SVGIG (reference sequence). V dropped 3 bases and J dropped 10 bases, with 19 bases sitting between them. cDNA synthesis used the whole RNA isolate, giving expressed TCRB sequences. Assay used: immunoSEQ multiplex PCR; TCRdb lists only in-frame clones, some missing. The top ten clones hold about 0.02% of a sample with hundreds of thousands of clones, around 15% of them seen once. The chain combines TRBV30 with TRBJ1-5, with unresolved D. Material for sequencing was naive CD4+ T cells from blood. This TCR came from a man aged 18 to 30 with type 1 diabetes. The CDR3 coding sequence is TGTGCCTGGAGCGGTCCGGAAGCAATCAGCCCCCAGCATTTT. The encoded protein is CAWSGPEAISPQHF.